This T cell receptor (beta chain) stems from a study of OX40 agonist ivuxolimab in advanced cancers. The overall study: Dose-escalation patients suffered from hepatocellular carcinoma, melanoma, renal cell or head and neck cancer. A history of anti-PD-1, anti-PD-L1 or anti-CTLA-4 therapy was acceptable, and 40% had some. Points from the study as a whole: Average numbers of expanded clones were greater in CD8+ T cells than in CD4+.

Clones were read by immunoSEQ multiplex PCR, and TCRdb kept only the in-frame ones, dropping some. The sample lists roughly 51,000 clones, 88% occurring once. In the case of this clone: The antigen remains undetermined.

Sequencing was performed on CD4+ or CD8+ T cells sorted from blood, taken in a trial of the OX40 agonist ivuxolimab. The source is an adult with an advanced solid tumor such as melanoma, head and neck, liver or kidney cancer.

CDR3 residues: CASSDSSGRAGELFF. CDR3 sequence (DNA): TGTGCCAGCAGTGACTCTAGCGGGAGAGCCGGGGAGCTGTTTTTT. This rearrangement joins TRBV6-4 to TRBJ2-2, with 9 bases fitting TRBD2. V lost 0 bases and J lost 6; bases outside the gene matches: 2. Looked up from germline, CDR1 is MRHNA and CDR2 is SNTAGT. The CDR3 extends over 15 amino acids.